What follows are 26 T cell receptor beta chains derived from one specimen sequenced in a study of T cells in Graves' hyperthyroidism and ophthalmopathy. Amplification targeted TCR beta CDR3 regions from RNA transcripts. With the HTBI primer set, the TCR CDR3 went through a first round of RT-PCR. TCRdb used MiXCR to reprocess the multiplex PCR reads, holding one entry per CDR3 protein. The table lists fewer than 350,000 distinct CDR3 sequences, 12% to 15% of them singletons. Sequenced sample: blood. The receptors were sampled from a woman in her fifties or sixties with Graves' hyperthyroidism that later progressed to Graves' ophthalmopathy.

This clonotype was seen at least ten times. This rearrangement joins TRBV7-9 to TRBJ2-7; D is uncertain. The CDR3 covers 12 residues. The V gene's germline CDR1 is SEHNR and CDR2 FQNEAQ (reference sequence). Between the trimmed V and J ends, which lost 3 bases and 5 bases, there was a span of 8 bases. The CDR3 nucleotides read TGTGCCAGCAGCTTCAAGGACCACGAGCAGTACTTC. Its translation: CASSFKDHEQYF.

The sample holds a few counts of this clonotype. The chain couples TRBV24-1 to TRBJ2-2; 7 nucleotides line up with TRBD1. The germline V gene encodes CDR1 KGHDR and CDR2 SFDVKD. CDR3 length equals 16 residues. V was clipped by 2 bases and J by 0 bases; unmatched bases: 2. The CDR3 nucleotides are TGTGCCACCAGTGATTCCGGGACAGCGAACACCGGGGAGCTGTTTTTT. Translating gives CATSDSGTANTGELFF.

This clonotype showed up many times. The V call is TRBV11-2, the J call TRBJ1-2; D is perhaps TRBD1 (6 bases). Trimming cost V 0 bases and J 13 bases, with 15 bases left between them. Germline V gene sequence: CDR1 SGHAT, CDR2 FQNNGV. The CDR3 extends over 13 amino acids. The CDR3 protein is CASSLDNRVLSTF. In DNA, the CDR3 is TGTGCCAGCAGCTTAGATAACAGGGTTTTATCCACCTTC.

This clonotype was found many times. J is TRBJ2-7 and V is TRBV4-2; 7 nucleotides align to TRBD2. The germline CDR1 and CDR2 sequences are LGHNA and YNFKEQ. The CDR3 runs to 14 residues. V shed 0 bases, J shed 5 bases, and the junction held 4 bases outside the gene matches. In DNA, the CDR3 is TGTGCCAGCAGCCAAGATCATGGGAGGGACGAGCAGTACTTC. This codes for CASSQDHGRDEQYF.

This clonotype was detected ten times or more. The CDR3: CASSWAGEEETQYF. CDR3 DNA: TGCGCCAGCAGCTGGGCAGGGGAGGAAGAGACCCAGTACTTC. The chain joins TRBV5-1 to TRBJ2-5, with D perhaps assigned TRBD1 or TRBD2 (6 bases each). The germline V and J ends were trimmed by 3 bases and 3 bases, with 12 bases remaining between them. Germline loops: CDR1 SGHRS, CDR2 YFSETQ. This CDR3 contains 14 residues.

This clonotype was picked up many times. J is TRBJ1-1 and V is TRBV2, with D uncertain. The CDR3 sequence is 13 residues long. Trimming shortened V by 2 bases and J by 1 base, and 5 bases separated the two germline ends. The germline V gene has CDR1 SNHLY and CDR2 FYNNEI. The CDR3 DNA follows: TGTGCCAGCAGTGAACGCAGGAACACTGAAGCTTTCTTT. This encodes CASSERRNTEAFF.

The table lists this clonotype with many counts. The rearrangement links TRBV28 to TRBJ2-3; D call uncertain. The CDR3 runs 16 residues. Germline values: CDR1 MDHEN, CDR2 SYDVKM. Trimming pared 2 bases from V and 2 bases from J, leaving 14 bases between. Written as DNA, the CDR3 is TGTGCCAGCAGTTTAGATGAGCGATGGATCACAGATACGCAGTATTTT. The encoded protein is CASSLDERWITDTQYF.

This chain connects TRBV28 to TRBJ2-7; 8 positions agree with TRBD2. The germline gives CDR1 MDHEN, CDR2 SYDVKM. The CDR3 is 16 residues long. Trimming took 3 bases from V and 2 from J; bases not matched to a gene: 9. The CDR3 DNA reads TGTGCCAGCAGTTTTCGTCTAGCGGGCCCCCCCTACGAGCAGTACTTC. Protein sequence: CASSFRLAGPPYEQYF.

This clonotype appeared many times. The chain links TRBV20-1 to TRBJ2-7; 9 positions agree with TRBD2. Germline V gene lookup returns CDR1 DFQATT and CDR2 SNEGSKA (reference sequence). Germline trimming cut 2 bases from V and 0 bases from J; bases unmatched to any gene: 5. The CDR3 consists of 15 residues. This CDR3 reads CSARLAGGSSYEQYF. The CDR3 DNA reads as TGCAGTGCTAGATTGGCGGGAGGGAGCTCCTACGAGCAGTACTTC.

The sample holds many counts of this clonotype. One end of the junction varies from germline; a read error may be responsible. CDR3 protein: CASSLAGDRSYEQYF. The CDR3 bases are TGTGCCAGCAGCCTAGCGGGAGACCGCTCCTACGAGCAGTACTTC. The J gene is TRBJ2-7, the V gene TRBV7-8; 10 bases agree with TRBD2. The CDR3 is 15 amino acids. The germline gives CDR1 SGHVS, CDR2 FQNEAQ.

This clonotype was seen ten or more times. This chain connects TRBV18 to TRBJ1-1, with D unclear. V was clipped by 4 bases and J by 7 bases, with 10 bases between them. This CDR3 contains 12 residues. Germline V gene data show CDR1 as KGHSH and CDR2 as LQKENI. The CDR3 DNA reads as TGTGCCAGCTCACGACCTCGTAATGAAGCTTTCTTT. Translating gives CASSRPRNEAFF.

V usage is TRBV4-1 and J usage is TRBJ1-2; 7 bases map to TRBD1. The CDR3 has 14 residues. Germline CDR1 MGHRA, CDR2 YSYEKL. Trimming cost V 4 bases and J 2 bases; bases outside gene matches: 4. CDR3 protein: CASSRGQSNYGYTF. CDR3 DNA: TGCGCCAGCAGCCGGGGACAGTCGAACTATGGCTACACCTTC.

The genes are TRBV7-3 and TRBJ1-1, with 7 bases identical to TRBD1. The germline V gene has CDR1 SGHTA and CDR2 FQGTGA. Trimming took 2 bases from V and 3 from J; bases not matched to a gene: 3. This CDR3 comprises 14 residues. CDR3 sequence (DNA): TGTGCCAGCAGCTTAGGGACAGCATACACTGAAGCTTTCTTT. Amino acid sequence: CASSLGTAYTEAFF.

This clonotype was recorded many times. This chain connects TRBV20-1 to TRBJ2-1, with 14 bases lining up with TRBD2. Trimming at V came to 1 base and at J to 2 bases, leaving 7 bases not matched to a gene. This CDR3 has 18 residues. Germline V CDR1 and CDR2: DFQATT, SNEGSKA (reference sequence). The CDR3 nucleotides read TGCAGTGCTAGAGGAGGGACTAGCGGGAGTGATGCCTACAATGAGCAGTTCTTC. This encodes CSARGGTSGSDAYNEQFF.

This clonotype was found many times. The V and J genes are TRBV19 and TRBJ1-5; D unresolved. The germline V gene has CDR1 LNHDA and CDR2 SQIVND (reference sequence). The CDR3 sequence is 13 residues long. The V end lost 5 bases, the J end lost 5 bases, and 10 bases lay between the germline ends. This chain's CDR3 is CASSSTTDQPQHF. In DNA form, the CDR3 reads TGTGCCAGTAGTTCAACAACAGATCAGCCCCAGCATTTT.

This clonotype was picked up many times. The chain combines TRBV10-3 with TRBJ2-1, with TRBD2 matching over 12 bases. The length of the CDR3 is 12 residues. Trimming cost V 9 bases and J 7 bases; bases outside gene matches: 1. CDR1 is ENHRY, CDR2 SYGVKD, per germline. The CDR3 DNA sequence: TGTGCCATTGGGACTAGCGGGAATGAGCAGTTCTTC. Protein product: CAIGTSGNEQFF.

The chain combines TRBV24-1 with TRBJ2-3; 9 bases agree with TRBD1. V gave up 5 bases and J gave up 4 bases; unmatched junction bases: 6. The CDR3 loop spans 15 amino acids. CDR1 KGHDR and CDR2 SFDVKD come from the germline V gene. The CDR3 loop is CATSGPGQGSDTQYF. In DNA, the CDR3 is TGTGCCACCAGTGGACCTGGACAGGGGTCAGATACGCAGTATTTT.

The chain recombines TRBV27 with TRBJ2-2; 9 bases are shared with TRBD2. The J segment lost 5 bases and the V segment lost 5 bases, leaving 9 bases of the junction unmatched. The CDR3 is 16 residues long. Germline V CDR1 and CDR2: MNHEY, SMNVEV (reference sequence). The CDR3 is CASSIRGLAGTGELFF. The DNA of the CDR3 is TGTGCCAGCAGTATAAGGGGACTAGCAGGAACCGGGGAGCTGTTTTTT.

This clonotype came up many times. The chain couples TRBV28 to TRBJ2-7; D may be TRBD1 (8 bases). The V gene's germline CDR1 is MDHEN and CDR2 SYDVKM. The CDR3 runs 14 residues. V was shortened by 9 bases and J by 2 bases, with 17 bases between the two germline ends. CDR3 nucleotides: TGTGCCAGTGGATTACAGGGGGGGGCCTACGAGCAGTACTTC. The encoded protein is CASGLQGGAYEQYF.

This clonotype appeared a few times. The chain has TRBV27 and TRBJ2-4; 8 nucleotides agree with TRBD1. Germline CDR1 is MNHEY and CDR2 is SMNVEV (reference sequence). The CDR3 has 14 amino acids. The J segment lost 0 bases and the V segment lost 6 bases, leaving 1 base of the junction unmatched. The CDR3 coding sequence is TGTGCCAGCAGACAGGGGGTAGCCAAAAACATTCAGTACTTC. It yields the protein CASRQGVAKNIQYF.

At least ten counts were recorded for this clonotype. This chain uses TRBV28 with TRBJ1-1, with D maybe TRBD1 (5 bases). Per the germline V gene, CDR1 is MDHEN and CDR2 is SYDVKM. V gave up 3 bases and J gave up 1 base, with 15 bases separating them. The CDR3 extends over 16 amino acids. The CDR3 reads CASSLVVYGGNTEAFF. In DNA, the CDR3 is TGTGCCAGCAGTTTGGTGGTCTACGGGGGGAACACTGAAGCTTTCTTT.

The chain combines TRBV7-9 with TRBJ2-6; D not resolved. Germline loops: CDR1 SEHNR, CDR2 FQNEAQ (reference sequence). V lost 7 bases and J lost 0, with 16 bases in between. This CDR3 is built from 17 residues. The CDR3 DNA sequence: TGTGCCAGCACGAGAATCCTGACGGACTCTGGGGCCAACGTCCTGACTTTC. It codes for CASTRILTDSGANVLTF.

In this sample, this clonotype turned up many times. V is TRBV6-1 and J is TRBJ1-1, with a possible D match to TRBD1 (6 bases). Germline CDR1 reads MNHNS; CDR2 reads SASEGT. The CDR3 length is 14 residues. V gave up 7 bases and J gave up 1 base, with 13 bases separating them. CDR3 DNA: TGTGCCAGCAAGATCGGGGGCGCGAACACTGAAGCTTTCTTT. Protein sequence: CASKIGGANTEAFF.

Points on this clonotype: This could be a read error, since a much larger clone is one nucleotide away. The chain employs TRBV12-5 and TRBJ1-5, with no clear D. Germline CDR1 reads LGHNT; CDR2 reads FRNRAP. The CDR3 length is 16 residues. CDR3 in amino acids: CASALPRSRTDQPQHF. DNA of the CDR3: TGTGCTAGTGCTTTGCCTCGGTCTAGGACGGATCAGCCCCAGCATTTT.

This clonotype came up many times. The CDR3 here is CASSRPGRAEQFF. The CDR3 DNA reads as TGTGCCAGCAGTCGACCGGGACGAGCAGAGCAGTTCTTC. The rearrangement uses TRBV28 and TRBJ2-1; D might be TRBD1 or TRBD2, each matching 5 bases. Trimming cost V 5 bases and J 10 bases, with 15 bases left between them. CDR1 is MDHEN and CDR2 is SYDVKM in the germline V gene. The length of the CDR3 is 13 residues.

This clonotype was seen repeatedly, ten times or more. The V call is TRBV2, the J call TRBJ1-5, with a tentative D call TRBD1 (6 bases). The V gene's germline CDR1 is SNHLY and CDR2 FYNNEI. V lost 3 bases and J 4 bases, leaving 10 bases between the germline ends. CDR3 size: 14 residues. As DNA, the CDR3 is TGTGCCAGCAGTGAGACAGGCCCTAATCAGCCCCAGCATTTT. This encodes CASSETGPNQPQHF.